Reported below is one T cell receptor (beta chain). The antigen remains unidentified. This record belongs to a study of OX40 agonist ivuxolimab in advanced cancers. Profiled with immunoSEQ multiplex PCR; TCRdb holds only in-frame clones, not every one. Of over 60,000 clones listed, 88% are singletons. Germline trimming cut 0 bases from V and 5 bases from J; bases unmatched to any gene: 4. Germline CDR1 is MNHNY and CDR2 is SVGAGI (reference sequence). This CDR3 is 15 amino acids long. Study-wide results and limits: In the 0.1 to 3.0 mg/kg range, CD4+ and CD8+ blood T cells had expanded clonally by week 6. Researchers did not establish what antigens the expanded peripheral T cells target.

Autoimmune disease history or systemic immunosuppression meant exclusion. This sequence joins TRBV6-6 and TRBJ1-5, with 7 positions matching TRBD1. Sample: CD4+ or CD8+ T cells sorted from blood, taken in a trial of the OX40 agonist ivuxolimab. This receptor was identified in an adult with an advanced solid tumor such as melanoma, head and neck, liver or kidney cancer. CDR3 loop: CASSYSTGTDQPQHF. The CDR3 nucleotides read TGTGCCAGCAGTTACTCGACAGGGACGGATCAGCCCCAGCATTTT.